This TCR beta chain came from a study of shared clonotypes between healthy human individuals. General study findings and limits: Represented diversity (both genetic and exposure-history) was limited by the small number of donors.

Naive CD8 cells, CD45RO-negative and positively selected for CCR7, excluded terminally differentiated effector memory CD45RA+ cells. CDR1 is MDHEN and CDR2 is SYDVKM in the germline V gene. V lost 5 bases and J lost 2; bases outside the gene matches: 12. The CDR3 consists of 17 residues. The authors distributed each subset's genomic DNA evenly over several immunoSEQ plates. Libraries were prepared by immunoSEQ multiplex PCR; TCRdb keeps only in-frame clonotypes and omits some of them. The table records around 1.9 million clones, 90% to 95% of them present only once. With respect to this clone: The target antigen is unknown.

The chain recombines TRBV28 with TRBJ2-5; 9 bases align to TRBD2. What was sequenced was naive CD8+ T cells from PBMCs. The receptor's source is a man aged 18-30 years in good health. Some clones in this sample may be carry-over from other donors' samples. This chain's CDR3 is CASSRGGGLAKQETQYF. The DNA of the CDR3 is TGTGCCAGCAGTAGGGGGGGAGGACTAGCGAAACAAGAGACCCAGTACTTC.